The clone carrying this TCR beta chain came up many times. Its antigen is not known. The entire patient cohort was treatment-naive prior to thyroid surgery. This sample is drawn from a study of metastatic and nonmetastatic thyroid tumors. Study information: It was across blood and tumor or nodule tissue from malignant and benign thyroid patients that repertoires were compared. General study points: TCR beta diversity was reportedly significantly higher in malignant thyroid tumors than benign nodules, in blood and tumor.

The germline CDR1 and CDR2 sequences are MDHEN and SYDVKM. The V and J ends lost 5 bases and 7 bases, in that order; junction bases with no gene match: 9. The CDR3 contains 15 residues. TCRdb reanalyzed the PCR reads via MiXCR. Of some 55,000 clones in the sample, more than 20% were seen once. The sample consisted of blood. The chain links TRBV28 to TRBJ1-4; 8 bases are shared with TRBD1. The source of this sequence is a female donor with papillary thyroid cancer or a benign thyroid nodule (not recorded which). Some clones in this sample may be carry-over from other donors' samples. For the CDR3, the DNA is TGTGCCAGCAGTCCAACAGGGGGTCTGATTGAAAAACTGTTTTTT. This gives the protein CASSPTGGLIEKLFF.